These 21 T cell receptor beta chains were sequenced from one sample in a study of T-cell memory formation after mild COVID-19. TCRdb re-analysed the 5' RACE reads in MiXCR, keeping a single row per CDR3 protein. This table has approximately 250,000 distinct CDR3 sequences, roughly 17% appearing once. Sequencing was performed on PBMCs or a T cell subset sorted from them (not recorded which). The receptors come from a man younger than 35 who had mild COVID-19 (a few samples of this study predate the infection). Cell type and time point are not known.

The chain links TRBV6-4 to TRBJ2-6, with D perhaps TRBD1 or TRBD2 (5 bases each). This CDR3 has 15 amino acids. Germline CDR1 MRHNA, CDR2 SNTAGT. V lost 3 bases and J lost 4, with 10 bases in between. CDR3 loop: CASSEAGTGANVLTF. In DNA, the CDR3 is TGTGCCAGCAGTGAAGCCGGGACCGGGGCCAACGTCCTGACTTTC.

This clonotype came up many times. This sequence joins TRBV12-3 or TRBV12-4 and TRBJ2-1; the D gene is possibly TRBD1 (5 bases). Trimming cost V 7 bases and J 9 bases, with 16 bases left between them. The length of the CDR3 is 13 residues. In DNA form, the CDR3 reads TGTGCCAGCAACCAACAGGTAGCTACTGAGCAGTTCTTC. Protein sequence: CASNQQVATEQFF.

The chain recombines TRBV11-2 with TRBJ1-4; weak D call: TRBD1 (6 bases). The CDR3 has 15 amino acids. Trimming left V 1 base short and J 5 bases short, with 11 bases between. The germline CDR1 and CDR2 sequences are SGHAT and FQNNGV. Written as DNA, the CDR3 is TGTGCCAGCAGCTTAGGGCCCAGGGGAAATGAAAAACTGTTTTTT. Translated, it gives CASSLGPRGNEKLFF.

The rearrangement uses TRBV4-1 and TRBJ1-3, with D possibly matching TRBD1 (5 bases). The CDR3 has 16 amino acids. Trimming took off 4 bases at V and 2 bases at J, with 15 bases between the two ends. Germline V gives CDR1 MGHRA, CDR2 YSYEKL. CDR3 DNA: TGCGCCAGCAGCCTAGAGGGCGAGGGGACTGGAAACACCATATATTTT. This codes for CASSLEGEGTGNTIYF.

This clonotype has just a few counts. CDR3 in DNA: TGCGCCAGCAGCCAAGAAGCTAGCGGGGCGGATACGCAGTATTTT. Its protein is CASSQEASGADTQYF. The chain recombines TRBV4-3 with TRBJ2-3; 9 bases are shared with TRBD2. The CDR3 extends over 15 amino acids. Trimming cost V 0 bases and J 6 bases; bases outside gene matches: 4. The V gene's germline CDR1 is LGHNA and CDR2 YSLEER.

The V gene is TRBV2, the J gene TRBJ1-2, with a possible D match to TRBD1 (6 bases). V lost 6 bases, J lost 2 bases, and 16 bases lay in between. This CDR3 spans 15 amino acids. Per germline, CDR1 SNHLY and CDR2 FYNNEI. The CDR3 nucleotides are TGTGCCAGCAGCCCTCAGGGGTTCGGAAACTATGGCTACACCTTC. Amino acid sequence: CASSPQGFGNYGYTF.

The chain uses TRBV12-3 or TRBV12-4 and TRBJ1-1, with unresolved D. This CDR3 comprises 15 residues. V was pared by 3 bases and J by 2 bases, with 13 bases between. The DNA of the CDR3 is TGTGCCAGCAGTTTTGTAGGACTGGTTAACACTGAAGCTTTCTTT. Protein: CASSFVGLVNTEAFF.

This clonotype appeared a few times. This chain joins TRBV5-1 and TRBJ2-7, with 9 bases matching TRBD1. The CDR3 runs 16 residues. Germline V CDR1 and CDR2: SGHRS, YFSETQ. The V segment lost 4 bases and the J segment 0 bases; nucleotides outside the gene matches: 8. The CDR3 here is CASSTGGTGNSYEQYF. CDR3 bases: TGCGCCAGCAGCACTGGAGGGACAGGGAACTCCTACGAGCAGTACTTC.

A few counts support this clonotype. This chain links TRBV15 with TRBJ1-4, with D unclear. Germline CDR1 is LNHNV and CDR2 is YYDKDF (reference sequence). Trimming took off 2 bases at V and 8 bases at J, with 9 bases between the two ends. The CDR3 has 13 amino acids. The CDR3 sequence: CATSRTVEEKLFF. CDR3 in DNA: TGTGCCACCAGCAGAACTGTGGAGGAAAAACTGTTTTTT.

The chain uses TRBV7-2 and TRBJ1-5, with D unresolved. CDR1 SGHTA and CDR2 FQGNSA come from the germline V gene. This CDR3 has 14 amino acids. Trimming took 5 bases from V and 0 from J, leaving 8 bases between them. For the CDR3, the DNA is TGTGCCAGCAGCCTCAGCGATAGCAATCAGCCCCAGCATTTT. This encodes CASSLSDSNQPQHF.

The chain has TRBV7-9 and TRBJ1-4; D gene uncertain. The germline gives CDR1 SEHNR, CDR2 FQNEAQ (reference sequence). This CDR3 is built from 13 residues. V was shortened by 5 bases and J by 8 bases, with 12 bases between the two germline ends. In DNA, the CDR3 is TGTGCCAGCAGCAAAAAGGTCGCCGAAAAACTGTTTTTT. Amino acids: CASSKKVAEKLFF.

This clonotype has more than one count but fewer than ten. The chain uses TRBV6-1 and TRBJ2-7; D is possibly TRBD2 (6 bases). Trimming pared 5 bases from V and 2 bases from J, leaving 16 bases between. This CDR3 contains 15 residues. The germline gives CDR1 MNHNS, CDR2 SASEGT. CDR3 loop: CASSLGLTRPYEQYF. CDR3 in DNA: TGTGCCAGCAGTCTGGGACTGACCAGACCCTACGAGCAGTACTTC.

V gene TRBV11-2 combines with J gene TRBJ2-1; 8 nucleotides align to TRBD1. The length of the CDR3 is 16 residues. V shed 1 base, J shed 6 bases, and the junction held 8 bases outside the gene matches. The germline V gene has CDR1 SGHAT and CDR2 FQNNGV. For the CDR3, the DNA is TGTGCCAGCAGCTTAGGTTCCAGGACAGGGAGCAATGAGCAGTTCTTC. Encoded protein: CASSLGSRTGSNEQFF.

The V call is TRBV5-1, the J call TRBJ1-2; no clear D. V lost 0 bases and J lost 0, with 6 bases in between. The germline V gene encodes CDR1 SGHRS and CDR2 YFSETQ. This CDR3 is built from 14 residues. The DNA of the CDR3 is TGCGCCAGCAGCTTGGATCCATCTAACTATGGCTACACCTTC. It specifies CASSLDPSNYGYTF.

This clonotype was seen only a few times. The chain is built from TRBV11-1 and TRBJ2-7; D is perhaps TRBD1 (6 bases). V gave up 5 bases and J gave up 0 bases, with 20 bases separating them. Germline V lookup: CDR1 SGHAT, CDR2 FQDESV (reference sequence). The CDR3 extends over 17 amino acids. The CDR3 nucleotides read TGTGCCAGCAGCCCAAAAACCTGGACAGATTTCTCCTACGAGCAGTACGTC. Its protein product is CASSPKTWTDFSYEQYV.

DNA of the CDR3: TGTGCCAGCAGCCCTTTGACTAGCGGGGGGGCAATATGGTCCTACGAGCAGTACGTC. This translates into CASSPLTSGGAIWSYEQYV. V gene TRBV4-2 combines with J gene TRBJ2-7; 14 bases align to TRBD2. The ends lost 4 bases at V and 1 base at J; junction bases unmatched: 12. Per the germline V gene, CDR1 is LGHNA and CDR2 is YNFKEQ. CDR3 length: 19 amino acids.

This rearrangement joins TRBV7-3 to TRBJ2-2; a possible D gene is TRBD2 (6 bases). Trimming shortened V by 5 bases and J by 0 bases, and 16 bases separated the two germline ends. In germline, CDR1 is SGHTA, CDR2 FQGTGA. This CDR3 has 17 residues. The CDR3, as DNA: TGTGCCAGCAGCCCGTCCTTAGCGGAGTCGAACACCGGGGAGCTGTTTTTT. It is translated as CASSPSLAESNTGELFF.

The CDR3 DNA is TGTGCCAGCAGCAGAGAATATGGCTACACCTTC. It specifies CASSREYGYTF. The genes are TRBV2 and TRBJ1-2, with unresolved D. V lost 6 bases, J lost 5 bases, and 7 bases lay in between. There are 11 residues in the CDR3. Germline CDR1 and CDR2: SNHLY and FYNNEI.

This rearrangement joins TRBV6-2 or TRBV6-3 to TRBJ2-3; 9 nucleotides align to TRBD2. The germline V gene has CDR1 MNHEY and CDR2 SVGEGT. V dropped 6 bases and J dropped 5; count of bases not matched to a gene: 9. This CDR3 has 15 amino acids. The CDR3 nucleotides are TGTGCCAGCAGCTCTTGGCGGGGGGGGAAAGATACGCAGTATTTT. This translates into CASSSWRGGKDTQYF.

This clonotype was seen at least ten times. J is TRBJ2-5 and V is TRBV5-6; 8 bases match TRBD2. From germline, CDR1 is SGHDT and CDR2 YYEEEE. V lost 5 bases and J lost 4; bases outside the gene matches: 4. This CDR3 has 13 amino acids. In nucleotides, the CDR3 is TGTGCCAGCAGTTCGGGGGGGCTAGAGACCCAGTACTTC. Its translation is CASSSGGLETQYF.

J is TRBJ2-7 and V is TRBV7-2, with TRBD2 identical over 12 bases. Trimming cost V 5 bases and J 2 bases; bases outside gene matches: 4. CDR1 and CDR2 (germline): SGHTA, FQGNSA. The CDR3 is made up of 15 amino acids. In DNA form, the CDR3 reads TGTGCCAGCAGCACGACTAGCGGGGGAACCTACGAGCAGTACTTC. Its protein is CASSTTSGGTYEQYF.